The 4 T cell receptor beta chains reported below all come from one sample, sequenced in a study of control samples from healthy donors and cancer patients. Some clones are missing from TCRdb's copy, which holds only in-frame ones; the method was immunoSEQ multiplex PCR. The repertoire consists of 150,000 or so clones, with roughly 93% occurring once and the leading ten covering 5.8%. Sequenced material: blood. The receptors stem from a man younger than 30 in good health.

The chain joins TRBV28 to TRBJ2-1; 13 positions match TRBD2. The V and J ends lost 5 bases and 9 bases, in that order; junction bases with no gene match: 4. There are 14 residues in the CDR3. CDR1 is MDHEN and CDR2 is SYDVKM in the germline V gene. The CDR3 coding sequence is TGTGCCAGCAGTAAAGGACTAGCGGGAGTTGAGCAGTTCTTC. This codes for CASSKGLAGVEQFF.

The rearrangement links TRBV15 to TRBJ1-3; TRBD1 matches at 7 bases. V gave up 5 bases and J gave up 3 bases; unmatched junction bases: 4. Germline values: CDR1 LNHNV, CDR2 YYDKDF (reference sequence). The CDR3 is 14 residues long. CDR3 sequence reads: CATSGTVNGNTIYF. The DNA of the CDR3 is TGTGCCACCAGCGGGACAGTTAATGGAAACACCATATATTTT.

The V gene is TRBV4-2, the J gene TRBJ1-1; D might be TRBD1 (6 bases). This CDR3 is 15 amino acids long. Trimming left V 4 bases short and J 4 bases short, with 16 bases between. Germline V gene lookup returns CDR1 LGHNA and CDR2 YNFKEQ. The CDR3 coding sequence is TGTGCCAGCAGCCCCAGAGGGGAGGGGGTCACTGAAGCTTTCTTT. It encodes CASSPRGEGVTEAFF.

The gene calls are TRBV29-1 and TRBJ2-2; TRBD2 aligns across 14 bases. CDR1 is SQVTM, CDR2 ANQGSEA, per germline. The CDR3 runs to 16 residues. Unmatched junction bases numbered 9, after V lost 7 bases and J lost 5 bases. CDR3 residues: CSASTSGRATTGELFF. CDR3 nucleotides: TGCAGCGCCTCGACTAGCGGGAGGGCGACGACCGGGGAGCTGTTTTTT.